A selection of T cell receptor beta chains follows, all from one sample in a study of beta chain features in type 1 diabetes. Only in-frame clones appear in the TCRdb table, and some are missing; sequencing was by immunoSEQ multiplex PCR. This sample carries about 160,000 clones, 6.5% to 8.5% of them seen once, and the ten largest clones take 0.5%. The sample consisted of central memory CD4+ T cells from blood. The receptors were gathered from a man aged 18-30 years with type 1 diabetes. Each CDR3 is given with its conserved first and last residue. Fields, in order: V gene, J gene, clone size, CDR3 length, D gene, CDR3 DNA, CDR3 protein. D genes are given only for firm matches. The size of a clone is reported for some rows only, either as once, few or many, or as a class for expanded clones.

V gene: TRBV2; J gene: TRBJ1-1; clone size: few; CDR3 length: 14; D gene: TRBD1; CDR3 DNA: TGTGCCAGCAGTGTAAGGGGGCAGAACACTGAAGCTTTCTTT; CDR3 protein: CASSVRGQNTEAFF
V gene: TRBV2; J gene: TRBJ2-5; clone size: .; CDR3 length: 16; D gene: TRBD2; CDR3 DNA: TGTGCCAGCAGTGTGGGGCTAGCGGGGGCATGGGAGACCCAGTACTTC; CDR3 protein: CASSVGLAGAWETQYF
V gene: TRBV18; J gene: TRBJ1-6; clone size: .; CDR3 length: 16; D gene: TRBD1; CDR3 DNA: TGTGCCAGCTCACCGACAGGGCCGTTAGGGAATTCACCCCTCCACTTT; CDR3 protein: CASSPTGPLGNSPLHF
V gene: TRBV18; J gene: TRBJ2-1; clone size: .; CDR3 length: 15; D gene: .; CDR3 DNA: TGTGCCAGCTCCACCAGCACCGGCGGAGACAATGAGCAGTTCTTC; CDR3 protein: CASSTSTGGDNEQFF
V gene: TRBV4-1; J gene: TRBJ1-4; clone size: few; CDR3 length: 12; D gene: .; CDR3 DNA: TGCGCCAGCAGCCAAGTCCGTGAAAAACTGTTTTTT; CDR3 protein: CASSQVREKLFF
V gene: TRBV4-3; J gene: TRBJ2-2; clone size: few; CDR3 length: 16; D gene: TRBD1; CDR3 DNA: TGCGCCAGCAGCCAAGAGGCCGGGACAGGGGTCGGGGAGCTGTTTTTT; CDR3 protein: CASSQEAGTGVGELFF
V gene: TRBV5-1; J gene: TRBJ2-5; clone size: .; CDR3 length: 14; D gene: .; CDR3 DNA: TGCGCCAGCAGCTTGGATAGCCCAGCGGAGACCCAGTACTTC; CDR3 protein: CASSLDSPAETQYF
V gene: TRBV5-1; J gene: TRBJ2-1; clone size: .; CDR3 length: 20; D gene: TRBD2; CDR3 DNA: TGCGCCAGCAGCTTTTTTGAGGGGACTCGGGGACTAGCGGGCAACAATGAGCAGTTCTTC; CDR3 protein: CASSFFEGTRGLAGNNEQFF
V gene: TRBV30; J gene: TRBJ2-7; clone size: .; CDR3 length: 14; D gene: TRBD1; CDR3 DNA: TGTGCCTGGAGTGCCGGGACAGGGGCCTACGAGCAGTACTTC; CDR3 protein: CAWSAGTGAYEQYF
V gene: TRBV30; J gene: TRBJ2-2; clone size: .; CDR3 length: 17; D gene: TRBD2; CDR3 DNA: TGTGCCTGGAGGGGGTTTGGCGGGAGGGGGAGCACCGGGGAGCTGTTTTTT; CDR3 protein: CAWRGFGGRGSTGELFF
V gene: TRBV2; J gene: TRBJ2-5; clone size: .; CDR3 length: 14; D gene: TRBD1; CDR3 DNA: TGTGCCAGCAGTTATACGACAGGGGAAGAGACCCAGTACTTC; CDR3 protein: CASSYTTGEETQYF
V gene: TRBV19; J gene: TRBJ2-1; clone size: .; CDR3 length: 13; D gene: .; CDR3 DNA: TGTGCCAGTAGTAGGACTCATCAAGATGAGCAGTTCTTC; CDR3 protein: CASSRTHQDEQFF
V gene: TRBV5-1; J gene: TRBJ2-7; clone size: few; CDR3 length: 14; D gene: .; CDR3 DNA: TGCGCCAGCAGCTTGGTCCGGGGGTCCTACGAGCAGTACTTC; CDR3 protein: CASSLVRGSYEQYF
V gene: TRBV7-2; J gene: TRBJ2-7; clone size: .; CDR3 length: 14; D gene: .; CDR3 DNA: TGTGCCAGCAGCCCCCGGTCCAGGGGCTACGAGCAGTACTTC; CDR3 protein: CASSPRSRGYEQYF
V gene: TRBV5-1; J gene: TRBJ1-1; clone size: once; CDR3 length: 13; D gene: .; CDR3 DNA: TGCGCCAGCAGCTTCGGGACTGTAGCTGAAGCTTTCTTT; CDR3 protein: CASSFGTVAEAFF
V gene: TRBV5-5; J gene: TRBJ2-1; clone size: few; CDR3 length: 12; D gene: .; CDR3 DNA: TGTGCCAGCAGCGCCAGCTACAATGAGCAGTTCTTC; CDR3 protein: CASSASYNEQFF
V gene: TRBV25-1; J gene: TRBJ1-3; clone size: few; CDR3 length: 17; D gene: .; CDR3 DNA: TGTGCCAGCAGTGAATCGAGGGCACGGGGGGCTGGAAACACCATATATTTT; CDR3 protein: CASSESRARGAGNTIYF
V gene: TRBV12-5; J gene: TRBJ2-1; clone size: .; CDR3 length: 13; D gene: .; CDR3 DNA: TGTGCTAGTGGTTTGGACCAAGGGGCAGAGCAGTTCTTC; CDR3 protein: CASGLDQGAEQFF
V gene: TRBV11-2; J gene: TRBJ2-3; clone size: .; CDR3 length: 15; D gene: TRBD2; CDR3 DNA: TGTGCCAGCAGCCAGAGCGGGAGTAGCACAGATACGCAGTATTTT; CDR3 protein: CASSQSGSSTDTQYF
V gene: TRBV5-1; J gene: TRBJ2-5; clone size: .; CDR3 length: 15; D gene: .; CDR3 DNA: TGCGCCAGCAGCTTGGGGGGCGGATTCCAAGAGACCCAGTACTTC; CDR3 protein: CASSLGGGFQETQYF
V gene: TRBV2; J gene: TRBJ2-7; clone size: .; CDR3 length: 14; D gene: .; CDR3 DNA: TGTGCCAGCAGTGGCGACAGGAGTTCCTACGAGCAGTACTTC; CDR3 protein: CASSGDRSSYEQYF
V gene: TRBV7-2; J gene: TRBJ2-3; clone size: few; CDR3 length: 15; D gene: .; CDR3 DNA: TGTGCCAGCAGCCCCCAGACTTCGGGCACAGATACGCAGTATTTT; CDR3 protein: CASSPQTSGTDTQYF
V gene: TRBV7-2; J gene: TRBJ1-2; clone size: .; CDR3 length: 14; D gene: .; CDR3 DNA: TGTGCCAGCAGCCAAGAGACGTACGGGGATGGCTACACCTTC; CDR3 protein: CASSQETYGDGYTF
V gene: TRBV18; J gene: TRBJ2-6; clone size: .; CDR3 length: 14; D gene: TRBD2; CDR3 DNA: TGTGCCAGCTCTCGGGGGGACGGGGCCAACGTCCTGACTTTC; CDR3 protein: CASSRGDGANVLTF
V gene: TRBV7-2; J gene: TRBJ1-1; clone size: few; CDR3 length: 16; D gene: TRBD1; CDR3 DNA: TGTGCCAGCAGCTTCGCCGCCGGGACAGGGGCCTCAAGAGCTTTCTTT; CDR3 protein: CASSFAAGTGASRAFF
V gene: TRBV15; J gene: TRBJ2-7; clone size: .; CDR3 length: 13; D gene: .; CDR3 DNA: TGTGCCACCAGCACGCTCAGAACCTACGAGCAGTACTTC; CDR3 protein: CATSTLRTYEQYF
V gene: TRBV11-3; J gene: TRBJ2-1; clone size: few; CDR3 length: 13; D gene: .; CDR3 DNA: TGTGCCAGCAGCTTAGATTCCGGAGGAGAGCAGTTCTTC; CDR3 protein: CASSLDSGGEQFF
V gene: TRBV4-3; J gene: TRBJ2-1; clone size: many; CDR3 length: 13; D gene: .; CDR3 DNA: TGCGCCAGCAGCCAAGAGACTTACAATGAGCAGTTCTTC; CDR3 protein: CASSQETYNEQFF
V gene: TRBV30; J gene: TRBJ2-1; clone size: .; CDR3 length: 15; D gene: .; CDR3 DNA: TGTGCCTGGAGTCATATTTGGAGCTCCTACAATGAGCAGTTCTTC; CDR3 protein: CAWSHIWSSYNEQFF
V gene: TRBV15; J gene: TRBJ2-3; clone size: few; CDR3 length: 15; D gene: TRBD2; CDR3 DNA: TGTGCCACCAGCAGAGGGCTAGCGGGCACAGATACGCAGTATTTT; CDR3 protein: CATSRGLAGTDTQYF
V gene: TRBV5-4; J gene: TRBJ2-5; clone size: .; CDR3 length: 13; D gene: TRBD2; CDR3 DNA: TGTGCCAGCAGCTTCGGGGGGGGAGAGACCCAGTACTTC; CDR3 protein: CASSFGGGETQYF
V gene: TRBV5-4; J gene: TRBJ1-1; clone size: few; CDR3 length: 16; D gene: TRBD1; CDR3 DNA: TGTGCCAGCAGCCTGGACAGGGGGCACCGTAACACTGAAGCTTTCTTT; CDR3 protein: CASSLDRGHRNTEAFF
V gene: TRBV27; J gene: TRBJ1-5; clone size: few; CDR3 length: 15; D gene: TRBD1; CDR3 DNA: TGTGCCAGCAGTTCTCTGACAGGGGTTGATCAGCCCCAGCATTTT; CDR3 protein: CASSSLTGVDQPQHF
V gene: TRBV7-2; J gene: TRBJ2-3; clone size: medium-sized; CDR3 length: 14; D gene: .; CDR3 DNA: TGTGCCAGCAGCTCTACCAGGGTGGGGGATACGCAGTATTTT; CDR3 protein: CASSSTRVGDTQYF
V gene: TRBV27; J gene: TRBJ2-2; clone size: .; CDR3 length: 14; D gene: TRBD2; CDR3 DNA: TGTGCCAGCAGTTTTGCGGGGGACACCGGGGAGCTGTTTTTT; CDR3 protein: CASSFAGDTGELFF
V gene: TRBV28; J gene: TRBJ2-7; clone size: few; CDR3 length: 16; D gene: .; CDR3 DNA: TGTGCCTCCGGGGACATCTTTTCAGGGGTCTCCTACGAGCAGTACTTC; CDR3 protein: CASGDIFSGVSYEQYF
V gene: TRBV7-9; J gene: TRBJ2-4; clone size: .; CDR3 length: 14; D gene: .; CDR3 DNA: TGTGCCAGCAGCCCAGACCCGAGCGAAAACATTCAGTACTTC; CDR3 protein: CASSPDPSENIQYF
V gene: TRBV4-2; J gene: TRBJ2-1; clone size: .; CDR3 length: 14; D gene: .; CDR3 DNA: TGTGCCAGCAGCCAAGACCTACTTTACAATGAGCAGTTCTTC; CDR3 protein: CASSQDLLYNEQFF
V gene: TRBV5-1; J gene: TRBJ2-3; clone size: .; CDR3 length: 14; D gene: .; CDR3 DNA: TGCGCCAGCACGGACAAGGAACTCACAGATACGCAGTATTTT; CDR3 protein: CASTDKELTDTQYF
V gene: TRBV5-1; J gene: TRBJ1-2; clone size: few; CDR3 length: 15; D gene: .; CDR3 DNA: TGCGCCAGCAGCTTGGACGGACAACCTAACTATGGCTACACCTTC; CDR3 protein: CASSLDGQPNYGYTF
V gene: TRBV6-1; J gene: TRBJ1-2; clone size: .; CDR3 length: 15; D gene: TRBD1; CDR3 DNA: TGTGCCAGCAGTGAAAGAGGACAGGGGGTGAAGGGCTACACCTTC; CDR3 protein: CASSERGQGVKGYTF
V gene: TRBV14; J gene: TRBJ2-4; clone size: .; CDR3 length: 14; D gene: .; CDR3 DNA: TGTGCCAGCAGCCGTCGGGGAACAGGGAACATTCAGTACTTC; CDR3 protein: CASSRRGTGNIQYF
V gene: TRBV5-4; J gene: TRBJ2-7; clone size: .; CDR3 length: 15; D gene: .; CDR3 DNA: TGTGCCAGCGCCCGAGGGACAACAAGCTCCTACGAGCAGTACTTC; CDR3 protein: CASARGTTSSYEQYF
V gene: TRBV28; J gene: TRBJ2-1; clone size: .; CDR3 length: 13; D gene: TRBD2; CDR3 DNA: TGTGCTGGTCGACTAGCGGGAGGGGGTGAGCAGTTCTTC; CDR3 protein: CAGRLAGGGEQFF
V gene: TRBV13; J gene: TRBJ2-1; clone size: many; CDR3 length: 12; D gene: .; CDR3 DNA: TGTGCCAGCAGCACGGCTAGCAATGAGCAGTTCTTC; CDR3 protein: CASSTASNEQFF
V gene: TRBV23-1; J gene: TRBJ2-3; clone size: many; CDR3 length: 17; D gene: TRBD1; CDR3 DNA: TGCGCCAGCAGTCATACCACAGGGGCCCGCGGGACAGATACGCAGTATTTT; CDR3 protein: CASSHTTGARGTDTQYF
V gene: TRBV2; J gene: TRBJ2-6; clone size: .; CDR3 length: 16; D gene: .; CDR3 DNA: TGTGCCGGAAGGGGTAGTGGCCTGTCTGGGGCCAACGTCCTGACTTTC; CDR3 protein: CAGRGSGLSGANVLTF
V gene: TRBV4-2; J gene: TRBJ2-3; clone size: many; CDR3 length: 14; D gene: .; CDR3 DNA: TGTGCCAGCAGCCAAGAGGGCCACACAGATACGCAGTATTTT; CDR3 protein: CASSQEGHTDTQYF
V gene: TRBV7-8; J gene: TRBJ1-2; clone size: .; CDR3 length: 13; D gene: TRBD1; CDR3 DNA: TGTGCCAGTGGGACAGGGATAAACTATGGCTACACCTTC; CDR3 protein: CASGTGINYGYTF
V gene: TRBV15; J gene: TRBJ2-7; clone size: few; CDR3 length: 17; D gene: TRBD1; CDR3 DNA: TGTGCCACCAGCAGAGACTTGGGACAGTCGAGCTCCTACGAGCAGTACTTC; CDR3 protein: CATSRDLGQSSSYEQYF
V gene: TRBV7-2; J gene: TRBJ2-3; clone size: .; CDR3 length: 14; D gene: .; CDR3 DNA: TGTGCCAGCAGCCCAGGGCACAGCACAGATACGCAGTATTTT; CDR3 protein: CASSPGHSTDTQYF
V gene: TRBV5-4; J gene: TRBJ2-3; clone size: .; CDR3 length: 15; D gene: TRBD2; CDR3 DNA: TGTGCCAGCAGCAGAAGCGGGGGGGCGGGAGATACGCAGTATTTT; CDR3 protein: CASSRSGGAGDTQYF
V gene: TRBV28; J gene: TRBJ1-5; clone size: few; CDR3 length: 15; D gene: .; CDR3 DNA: TGTGCCAGCAGTCTGGGGGGGGGCGAAAATCAGCCCCAGCATTTT; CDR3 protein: CASSLGGGENQPQHF
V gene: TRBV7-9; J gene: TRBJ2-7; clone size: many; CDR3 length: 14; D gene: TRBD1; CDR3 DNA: TGTGCCAGCACCTCGACAGGGAACGTCCTGGAGCAGTACTTC; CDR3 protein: CASTSTGNVLEQYF
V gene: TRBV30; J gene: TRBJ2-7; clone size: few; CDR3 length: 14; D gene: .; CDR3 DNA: TGTGCCTGGAGTGTATGGGACTCCGACTACGAGCAGTACTTC; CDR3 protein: CAWSVWDSDYEQYF
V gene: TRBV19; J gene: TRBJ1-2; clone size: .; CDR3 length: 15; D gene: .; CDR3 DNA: TGTGCCAGTAGTATAGGTCCAGGCTCGAGCTATGGCTACACCTTC; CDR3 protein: CASSIGPGSSYGYTF
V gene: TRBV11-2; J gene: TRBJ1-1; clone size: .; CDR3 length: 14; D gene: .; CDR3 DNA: TGTGCCAGCAGCTTGGACAGAGTGGGTACTGAAGCTTTCTTT; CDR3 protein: CASSLDRVGTEAFF
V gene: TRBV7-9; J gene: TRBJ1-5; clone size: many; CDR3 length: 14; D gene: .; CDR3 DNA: TGTGCCAGCAGCTTAGACAGATCCAATCAGCCCCAGCATTTT; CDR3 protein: CASSLDRSNQPQHF
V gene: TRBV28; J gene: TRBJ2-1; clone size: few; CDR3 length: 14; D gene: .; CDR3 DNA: TGTGCCAGCAGTTCCCGGAGGGCCGGCAATGAGCAGTTCTTC; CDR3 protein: CASSSRRAGNEQFF